Listed below are T cell receptor beta chains from one sample, sequenced in a study of CD8 T cells in Susac syndrome. TCRdb reanalysed the immunoSEQ multiplex PCR reads using MiXCR and keeps one entry per CDR3 protein. This sample yields 200,000 to 300,000 distinct CDR3 sequences, of which around 93% are seen a single time; 0.07% to 0.09% belongs to the top ten. The sequenced sample consisted of CD4+ T cells from PBMCs. These receptors came from a human donor with multiple sclerosis. The conserved cysteine and the conserved F or W are not part of the CDR3 here. Fields, in order: V gene, CDR3 length, J gene, D gene, CDR3 protein. D genes are given only for firm matches.

V gene: TRBV5-4
CDR3 length: 14
J gene: TRBJ1-2
D gene: TRBD1
CDR3 protein: ASSPGQGARYYGYT

V gene: TRBV2
CDR3 length: 10
J gene: TRBJ1-5
D gene: -
CDR3 protein: ASRDSNQPQH

V gene: TRBV30
CDR3 length: 11
J gene: TRBJ2-1
D gene: -
CDR3 protein: AWSSLRGGEQF

V gene: TRBV7-9
CDR3 length: 14
J gene: TRBJ2-3
D gene: TRBD2
CDR3 protein: ASSLQRGAGTDTQY

V gene: TRBV30
CDR3 length: 11
J gene: TRBJ2-7
D gene: -
CDR3 protein: AWSRDRSYEQY

V gene: TRBV3-1
CDR3 length: 11
J gene: TRBJ1-6
D gene: -
CDR3 protein: ASSLRDHSPLH

V gene: TRBV13
CDR3 length: 13
J gene: TRBJ2-7
D gene: -
CDR3 protein: ASSLGELRGLEQY

V gene: TRBV4-1
CDR3 length: 13
J gene: TRBJ2-5
D gene: TRBD1
CDR3 protein: ASSHSGGGGETQY

V gene: TRBV6-4
CDR3 length: 11
J gene: TRBJ1-2
D gene: -
CDR3 protein: ASRQGWDYGYT

V gene: TRBV29-1
CDR3 length: 11
J gene: TRBJ1-5
D gene: -
CDR3 protein: SVTHGNNQPQH

V gene: TRBV7-2
CDR3 length: 15
J gene: TRBJ2-3
D gene: -
CDR3 protein: ASSSTVYRAPGDTQY

V gene: TRBV30
CDR3 length: 14
J gene: TRBJ2-3
D gene: TRBD2
CDR3 protein: AWSVLGGSSADTQY

V gene: TRBV12-3/TRBV12-4
CDR3 length: 15
J gene: TRBJ2-4
D gene: -
CDR3 protein: ASSFWQGKLAKNIQY

V gene: TRBV30
CDR3 length: 12
J gene: TRBJ2-1
D gene: -
CDR3 protein: AWDGGGSYNEQF

V gene: TRBV7-2
CDR3 length: 12
J gene: TRBJ1-5
D gene: -
CDR3 protein: ASSSDSRYQPQH

V gene: TRBV9
CDR3 length: 11
J gene: TRBJ1-4
D gene: TRBD1
CDR3 protein: ASSWTGSEKLF

V gene: TRBV27
CDR3 length: 12
J gene: TRBJ2-3
D gene: -
CDR3 protein: ASSTGTGTDTQY

V gene: TRBV4-1
CDR3 length: 15
J gene: TRBJ2-1
D gene: -
CDR3 protein: ASTQRLDTGSYNEQF

V gene: TRBV4-1
CDR3 length: 14
J gene: TRBJ2-7
D gene: -
CDR3 protein: ASSQGRGGGNYEQY

V gene: TRBV2
CDR3 length: 12
J gene: TRBJ2-5
D gene: -
CDR3 protein: ASSESEGGKTQY

V gene: TRBV30
CDR3 length: 13
J gene: TRBJ2-7
D gene: -
CDR3 protein: AWSGAARSSYEQY

V gene: TRBV7-2
CDR3 length: 14
J gene: TRBJ2-2
D gene: TRBD2
CDR3 protein: ASSHRTSGSSGELF

V gene: TRBV5-1
CDR3 length: 13
J gene: TRBJ2-2
D gene: TRBD2
CDR3 protein: ASSLGAGVPGELF

V gene: TRBV6-2/TRBV6-3
CDR3 length: 12
J gene: TRBJ1-1
D gene: TRBD1
CDR3 protein: ASSPPGGITEAF

V gene: TRBV9
CDR3 length: 13
J gene: TRBJ2-7
D gene: -
CDR3 protein: ASSPTRRVGDEQY

V gene: TRBV12-3/TRBV12-4
CDR3 length: 12
J gene: TRBJ1-3
D gene: -
CDR3 protein: ASSLQGPGNTIY

V gene: TRBV5-4
CDR3 length: 15
J gene: TRBJ2-3
D gene: TRBD2
CDR3 protein: ASSPLTSGGAQTTQY

V gene: TRBV20-1
CDR3 length: 11
J gene: TRBJ1-5
D gene: -
CDR3 protein: SAVGRGNQPQH

V gene: TRBV10-3
CDR3 length: 12
J gene: TRBJ1-5
D gene: TRBD1
CDR3 protein: AISGGGGGQPQH

V gene: TRBV20-1
CDR3 length: 13
J gene: TRBJ1-6
D gene: -
CDR3 protein: SVFGSAERGSPLH

V gene: TRBV20-1
CDR3 length: 12
J gene: TRBJ1-1
D gene: -
CDR3 protein: SAKRDSMNGEAF

V gene: TRBV10-3
CDR3 length: 13
J gene: TRBJ2-6
D gene: -
CDR3 protein: ATRAGNSGANVLT

V gene: TRBV27
CDR3 length: 14
J gene: TRBJ2-7
D gene: TRBD1
CDR3 protein: ASRSTGTGFPYEQY

V gene: TRBV12-3/TRBV12-4
CDR3 length: 14
J gene: TRBJ2-5
D gene: -
CDR3 protein: ASSRAGAGFEETQY

V gene: TRBV25-1
CDR3 length: 10
J gene: TRBJ1-6
D gene: -
CDR3 protein: ASSEGFSPLH

V gene: TRBV5-1
CDR3 length: 11
J gene: TRBJ1-2
D gene: -
CDR3 protein: ASTPDFNYGYT

V gene: TRBV3-1
CDR3 length: 13
J gene: TRBJ2-1
D gene: -
CDR3 protein: ASSPAPSSYNEQF

V gene: TRBV3-1
CDR3 length: 12
J gene: TRBJ2-7
D gene: -
CDR3 protein: ASSQALVTYEQY

V gene: TRBV6-5
CDR3 length: 13
J gene: TRBJ2-1
D gene: TRBD2
CDR3 protein: ASSLGREGLDEQF

V gene: TRBV24-1
CDR3 length: 13
J gene: TRBJ2-5
D gene: -
CDR3 protein: ATSGSPGSGETQY

V gene: TRBV19
CDR3 length: 13
J gene: TRBJ2-2
D gene: TRBD1
CDR3 protein: ASSTRTGWAGELF

V gene: TRBV5-6
CDR3 length: 12
J gene: TRBJ1-1
D gene: -
CDR3 protein: ASSLSFAATEAF

V gene: TRBV28
CDR3 length: 12
J gene: TRBJ2-4
D gene: -
CDR3 protein: ASSTPGAKNIQY

V gene: TRBV12-3/TRBV12-4
CDR3 length: 12
J gene: TRBJ2-3
D gene: TRBD2
CDR3 protein: ASSTGTTTDTQY

V gene: TRBV29-1
CDR3 length: 9
J gene: TRBJ2-4
D gene: -
CDR3 protein: SGGTWNIQY

V gene: TRBV19
CDR3 length: 12
J gene: TRBJ2-2
D gene: TRBD1
CDR3 protein: ASGQGDRTGELF

V gene: TRBV19
CDR3 length: 12
J gene: TRBJ1-2
D gene: -
CDR3 protein: ATSPGPANYGYT

V gene: TRBV3-1
CDR3 length: 11
J gene: TRBJ2-1
D gene: TRBD1
CDR3 protein: ASSQATGFEQF

V gene: TRBV5-1
CDR3 length: 13
J gene: TRBJ2-3
D gene: -
CDR3 protein: ASQTEGSLTDTQY

V gene: TRBV6-4
CDR3 length: 12
J gene: TRBJ1-5
D gene: TRBD1
CDR3 protein: ASPEGQVDQPQH

V gene: TRBV12-5
CDR3 length: 21
J gene: TRBJ1-5
D gene: TRBD1
CDR3 protein: ASGLANRDRVSLLTDSNQPQH

V gene: TRBV12-3/TRBV12-4
CDR3 length: 12
J gene: TRBJ1-5
D gene: -
CDR3 protein: ASSFLGSNQPQH

V gene: TRBV6-5
CDR3 length: 12
J gene: TRBJ1-5
D gene: -
CDR3 protein: ASSYSVANQPQH